This T cell receptor (beta chain) derives from a study of early T cells in non-severe SARS-CoV-2 infection. Study background: Sequenced material consisted of bulk RNA (from unsorted whole blood), and chains were unpaired. Broader study findings: VDJdb-based annotation leaned toward anti-spike CD8 responses and missed private and CD4 specificities.

Individual cDNA molecules carried attached unique molecular identifiers. One entry per CDR3 protein results from TCRdb running MiXCR on the 5' RACE reads. The table shows over 50,000 distinct CDR3 sequences, with 8% to 9% occurring only once. Comment on this clonotype: As yet, its antigen is unknown.

Trimming at V came to 3 bases and at J to 5 bases, leaving 10 bases not matched to a gene. CDR1 SGHRS and CDR2 YFSETQ come from the germline V gene. This CDR3 has 15 amino acids. Sequenced material: whole blood. V usage is TRBV5-1 and J usage is TRBJ2-7, with 8 bases fitting TRBD1. This clonotype was sampled from an adult who was a healthcare worker with PCR-confirmed SARS-CoV-2 infection or an uninfected control (not recorded which). The CDR3 sequence: CASSWNTGGSDEQYF. The CDR3 DNA is TGCGCCAGCAGCTGGAACACAGGGGGTAGCGACGAGCAGTACTTC.